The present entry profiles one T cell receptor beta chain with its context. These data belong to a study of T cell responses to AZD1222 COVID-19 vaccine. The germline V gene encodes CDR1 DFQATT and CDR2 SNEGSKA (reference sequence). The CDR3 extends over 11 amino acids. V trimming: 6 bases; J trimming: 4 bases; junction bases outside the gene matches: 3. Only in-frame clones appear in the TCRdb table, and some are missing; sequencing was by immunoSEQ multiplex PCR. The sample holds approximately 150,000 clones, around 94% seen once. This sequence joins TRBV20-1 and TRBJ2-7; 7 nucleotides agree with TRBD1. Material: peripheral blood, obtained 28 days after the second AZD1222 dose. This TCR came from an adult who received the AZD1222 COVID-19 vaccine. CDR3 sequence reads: CSAPGGYEQYF. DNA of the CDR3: TGCAGTGCCCCAGGGGGATACGAGCAGTACTTC.